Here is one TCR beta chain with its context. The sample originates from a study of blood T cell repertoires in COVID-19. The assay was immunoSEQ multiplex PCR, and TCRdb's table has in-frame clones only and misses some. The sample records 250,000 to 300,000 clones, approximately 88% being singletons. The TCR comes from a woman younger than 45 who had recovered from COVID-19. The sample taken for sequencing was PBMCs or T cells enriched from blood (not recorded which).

Here the CDR3 DNA reads TGTGCCAGCAGTTTCCCCGGGACACTCCACTACAATGAGCAGTTCTTC. It specifies CASSFPGTLHYNEQFF. The V and J genes are TRBV28 and TRBJ2-1; possible D gene TRBD1, 6 bases. From germline, CDR1 is MDHEN and CDR2 SYDVKM. The germline V and J ends were trimmed by 3 bases and 3 bases, with 15 bases remaining between them. This CDR3 has 16 amino acids.